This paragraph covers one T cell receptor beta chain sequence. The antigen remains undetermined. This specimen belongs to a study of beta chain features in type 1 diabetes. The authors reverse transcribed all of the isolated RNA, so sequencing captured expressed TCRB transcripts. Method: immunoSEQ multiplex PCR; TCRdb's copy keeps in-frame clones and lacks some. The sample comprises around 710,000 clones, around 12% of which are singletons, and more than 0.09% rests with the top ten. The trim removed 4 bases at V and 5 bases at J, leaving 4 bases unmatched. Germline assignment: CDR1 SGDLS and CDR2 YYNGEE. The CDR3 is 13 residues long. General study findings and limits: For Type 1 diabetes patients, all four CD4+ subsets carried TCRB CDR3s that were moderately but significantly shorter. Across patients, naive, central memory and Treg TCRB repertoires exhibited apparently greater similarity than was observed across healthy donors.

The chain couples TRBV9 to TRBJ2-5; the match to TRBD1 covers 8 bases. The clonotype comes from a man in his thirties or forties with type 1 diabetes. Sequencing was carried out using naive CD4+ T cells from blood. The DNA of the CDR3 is TGTGCCAGCAGCCTGACAGGGGTGGAGACCCAGTACTTC. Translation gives CASSLTGVETQYF.